These 6 T cell receptor beta chains were all obtained from the same sample, sequenced in a study of T cells after yellow fever vaccination. TCRdb processed the 5' RACE reads anew with MiXCR; each CDR3 protein has one entry. Of about 150,000 distinct CDR3 sequences in the sample, about 6.2% are singletons; the top ten hold just under 3%. Sequencing used CD4+ T cells sorted from PBMCs, obtained on the day of the first yellow fever vaccination. The receptors were sampled from a man aged 18 to 35 who received the YFV17D yellow fever vaccine.

This clonotype was seen just once. This may arise from a read error, as a much more abundant clone is one base away. This chain connects TRBV12-3 or TRBV12-4 to TRBJ2-3; D not certain. The CDR3 is 16 residues long. The chain's CDR3 is CDSSPPYTSSTDTQYF. CDR3 DNA sequence: TGTGACAGCAGTCCGCCTTACACATCTAGCACAGATACGCAGTATTTT.

This clonotype was counted ten times or more. The rearrangement links TRBV20-1 to TRBJ2-7; weak D call: TRBD1 (6 bases). Trimming stripped 0 bases from V and 6 bases from J, with 18 bases between. This CDR3 is built from 15 residues. Germline V gives CDR1 DFQATT, CDR2 SNEGSKA (reference sequence). DNA for the CDR3: TGCAGTGCTAGAGATCCTTCAGGGGTTTGGGCCGAGCAGTACTTC. Its translation: CSARDPSGVWAEQYF.

This clonotype was seen many times. This chain joins TRBV11-2 and TRBJ1-2; 9 nucleotides line up with TRBD1. The CDR3 sequence is 18 residues long. The germline V gene encodes CDR1 SGHAT and CDR2 FQNNGV. The V segment lost 4 bases and the J segment 4 bases; nucleotides outside the gene matches: 16. The CDR3 coding sequence is TGTGCCAGCAGCTCTCCAACTCCGGGACAGGGTTTTAGCTATGGCTACACCTTC. Translating it yields CASSSPTPGQGFSYGYTF. The full variable domain, rest sourced from reference TRBV11-2 and TRBJ1-2, is EAGVAQSPRYKIIEKRQSVAFWCNPISGHATLYWYQQILGQGPKLLIQFQNNGVVDDSQLPKDRFSAERLKGVDSTLKIQPAKLEDSAVYLCASSSPTPGQGFSYGYTFGSGTRLTVV.

This clonotype was recorded a few times. The junction differs from germline at one of its ends, possibly a read error. The V gene is TRBV6-5, the J gene TRBJ2-7; TRBD1 is a possible D gene (5 bases). The CDR3 covers 14 residues. Germline V gives CDR1 MNHEY, CDR2 SVGAGI. The CDR3 region is CASSSSGRRRVINF. CDR3 nucleotide sequence: TGTGCCAGCAGTTCGAGTGGTCGGCGCAGGGTAATAAACTTC.

This clonotype has a count of ten or more. The CDR3 here is CASGNSPQETQYF. The CDR3 DNA is TGCGCCAGCGGGAATTCTCCCCAAGAGACCCAGTACTTC. The V call is TRBV5-1, the J call TRBJ2-5; D is ambiguous. CDR1 SGHRS and CDR2 YFSETQ come from the germline V gene. This CDR3 is built from 13 residues. V was trimmed by 7 bases and J by 1 base, leaving 11 bases between them.

This clonotype was recorded a few times. V usage is TRBV5-1 and J usage is TRBJ2-1, with TRBD2 matching over 14 bases. The CDR3 is 15 residues long. From germline, CDR1 is SGHRS and CDR2 YFSETQ. The junction had 7 bases not matched to a gene; V was cut back by 4 bases and J by 10 bases. CDR3 bases: TGCGCCAGCAGCAACCGGACTAGCGGGGGGCGCGAGCAGTTCTTC. It encodes CASSNRTSGGREQFF.